The 29 T cell receptor beta chains below all came from one sample that was sequenced in a study of cytomegalovirus exposure and HLA in healthy donors. A multiplex PCR was run with 60 Vbeta primers and 13 Jbeta primers. Libraries were prepared by immunoSEQ multiplex PCR; TCRdb keeps only in-frame clonotypes and omits some of them. The data hold under 80,000 clones, with approximately 67% observed a single time. Sequences were obtained from PBMCs. Receptors were obtained from a woman aged 25 to 39 in good health and CMV-seronegative.

The chain uses TRBV18 and TRBJ2-2; 7 bases are shared with TRBD1. The CDR3 is made up of 16 amino acids. In germline, CDR1 is KGHSH, CDR2 LQKENI. With 1 base clipped from V and 6 bases from J, the junction kept 8 bases outside the gene matches. This CDR3 is CASSPLTGRSSGELFF. CDR3 sequence (DNA): TGTGCCAGCTCACCACTGACAGGGAGATCGTCCGGGGAGCTGTTTTTT.

The chain recombines TRBV5-1 with TRBJ2-7, with D maybe TRBD2 (5 bases). The V gene's germline CDR1 is SGHRS and CDR2 YFSETQ. This CDR3 has 15 amino acids. V was trimmed by 3 bases and J by 0 bases, leaving 13 bases between them. The CDR3 spells CASSSLGAGSYEQYF. CDR3 in DNA: TGCGCCAGCAGCTCCCTGGGAGCTGGCTCCTACGAGCAGTACTTC.

The chain carries TRBV29-1 and TRBJ1-2; D unresolved. From germline, CDR1 is SQVTM and CDR2 ANQGSEA. The V and J ends lost 6 bases and 8 bases respectively, with 4 bases between them. This CDR3 region has 8 residues. The CDR3 loop reads CSVAGYTF. In DNA form, the CDR3 reads TGCAGCGTGGCAGGCTACACCTTC. Variable domain in full (rest from reference TRBV29-1 and TRBJ1-2): SAVISQKPSRDICQRGTSLTIQCQVDSQVTMMFWYRQQPGQSLTLIATANQGSEATYESGFVIDKFPISRPNLTFSTLTVSNMSPEDSSIYLCSVAGYTFGSGTRLTVV.

This clone has a handful of counts. The V gene is TRBV7-9, the J gene TRBJ2-2; 8 nucleotides line up with TRBD2. Looked up from germline, CDR1 is SEHNR and CDR2 is FQNEAQ (reference sequence). Unmatched junction bases numbered 7, after V lost 5 bases and J lost 5 bases. This CDR3 is built from 15 residues. CDR3: CASSPTSAQTGELFF. CDR3 nucleotide sequence: TGTGCCAGCAGCCCGACTAGCGCCCAAACCGGGGAGCTGTTTTTT.

This sequence joins TRBV27 and TRBJ1-6, with TRBD1 as a possible D gene (5 bases). Germline V lookup: CDR1 MNHEY, CDR2 SMNVEV (reference sequence). CDR3 length: 13 amino acids. V lost 5 bases, J lost 8 bases, and 10 bases lay in between. CDR3 amino acids: CASSAIRDSPLHF. Written as DNA, the CDR3 is TGTGCCAGCAGTGCGATCAGGGATTCACCCCTCCACTTT.

The chain carries TRBV12-5 and TRBJ2-2; D unclear. The CDR3 has 13 residues. V was trimmed by 0 bases and J by 8 bases, leaving 7 bases between them. Germline lookup yields CDR1 LGHNT and CDR2 FRNRAP. The CDR3 DNA reads TGTGCTAGTGGTTTGGTACTCACGGGGGAGCTGTTTTTT. Translating gives CASGLVLTGELFF.

This clone has a single count. The chain joins TRBV19 to TRBJ2-7; D is unresolved. Germline CDR1 LNHDA, CDR2 SQIVND (reference sequence). V lost 1 base and J lost 1, with 8 bases in between. The CDR3 runs 14 residues. The chain's CDR3 is CASSIGSNSYEQYF. Written as DNA, the CDR3 is TGTGCCAGTAGTATAGGGTCTAATTCCTACGAGCAGTACTTC.

This chain connects TRBV4-1 to TRBJ1-4; possibly TRBD1 for D (5 bases). The CDR3 length is 15 residues. The V end lost 3 bases, the J end lost 8 bases, and 16 bases lay between the germline ends. CDR1 and CDR2 (germline): MGHRA, YSYEKL. CDR3 amino acids: CASSQAGRVGEKLFF. The CDR3 nucleotides are TGCGCCAGCAGCCAGGCAGGGCGAGTGGGGGAAAAACTGTTTTTT.

The gene calls are TRBV5-8 and TRBJ1-1, with D tentatively TRBD1 (5 bases). V shed 0 bases and J shed 4 bases, with 13 bases lying between them. The CDR3 contains 15 residues. Germline loops: CDR1 SGHTS, CDR2 YDEGEE. The CDR3 coding sequence is TGTGCCAGCAGCTTGGTTTTGAGTGGGGCCACTGAAGCTTTCTTT. The encoded protein is CASSLVLSGATEAFF. Using reference TRBV5-8 and TRBJ1-1 for the parts outside the CDR3, the full variable domain is EAGVTQSPTHLIKTRGQQATLRCSPISGHTSVYWYQQALGLGLQFLLWYDEGEERNRGNFPPRFSGRQFPNYSSELNVNALELEDSALYLCASSLVLSGATEAFFGQGTRLTVV.

The chain combines TRBV11-3 with TRBJ1-3; a possible D gene is TRBD1 (6 bases). The V and J ends lost 5 bases and 4 bases respectively, with 21 bases between them. CDR1 is SGHNT, CDR2 YENEEA, per germline. CDR3 size: 17 residues. The CDR3 DNA is TGTGCCAGCAGCCGAACTTCAGGGGAAACCTCAGGAAACACCATATATTTT. Translation: CASSRTSGETSGNTIYF.

The chain couples TRBV7-9 to TRBJ1-2; perhaps TRBD1 as D (5 bases). The V and J ends lost 7 bases and 4 bases respectively, with 13 bases between them. Per germline, CDR1 SEHNR and CDR2 FQNEAQ (reference sequence). The CDR3 loop spans 13 amino acids. CDR3: CASTRGEGYGYTF. The CDR3 DNA sequence: TGTGCCAGCACCCGGGGGGAGGGCTATGGCTACACCTTC.

A remark on this clone: One junction end does not reproduce the germline sequence, and a read error may be involved. The rearrangement uses TRBV4-1 and TRBJ2-2; 7 bases match TRBD2. Germline V gene data show CDR1 as MGHRA and CDR2 as YSYEKL. This CDR3 has 16 residues. The CDR3 here is CASSPRGGRVGGELFF. CDR3 DNA: TGTGCCAGCAGCCCTCGGGGAGGGCGGGTTGGCGGGGAGCTGTTTTTT.

This clone was seen only a few times. The chain's CDR3 is CASSQDTDRGSGNTIYF. In DNA form, the CDR3 reads TGCGCCAGCAGCCAAGATACCGACAGAGGCTCTGGAAACACCATATATTTT. The chain couples TRBV4-1 to TRBJ1-3; D is possibly TRBD1 (5 bases). CDR3 length equals 17 residues. In germline, CDR1 is MGHRA, CDR2 YSYEKL. V lost 0 bases to trimming and J lost 0 bases, with 12 bases between them.

The chain employs TRBV4-1 and TRBJ2-3; maybe TRBD2 (5 bases). The V gene lost 0 bases and the J gene lost 5 bases, with 9 bases spanning the gap. Looked up from germline, CDR1 is MGHRA and CDR2 is YSYEKL. The CDR3 has 14 amino acids. CDR3: CASSQDGILDTQYF. Written as DNA, the CDR3 is TGCGCCAGCAGCCAAGACGGGATCTTAGATACGCAGTATTTT.

The V gene is TRBV6-5, the J gene TRBJ2-5; D might be TRBD2 (6 bases). This CDR3 is 15 amino acids long. V was trimmed by 0 bases and J by 0 bases, leaving 8 bases between them. Germline CDR1 and CDR2: MNHEY and SVGAGI. The CDR3 nucleotides are TGTGCCAGCAGTTACTCTAGCGGCCACCAAGAGACCCAGTACTTC. This codes for CASSYSSGHQETQYF.

This clone has more than one count but fewer than ten. Other DNA sequences within the sample encode an identical CDR3. This chain uses TRBV11-2 with TRBJ2-3; 9 bases align to TRBD2. Germline V gene sequence: CDR1 SGHAT, CDR2 FQNNGV. This CDR3 comprises 17 residues. V shed 3 bases and J 0 bases; nucleotides not matched to a gene: 7. CDR3 protein: CASSFTSGGTSTDTQYF. CDR3 sequence (DNA): TGTGCCAGCAGCTTCACCAGCGGGGGGACGAGCACAGATACGCAGTATTTT.

Only one count was recorded for this clone. This chain connects TRBV28 to TRBJ2-1, with 9 bases fitting TRBD2. V was pared by 5 bases and J by 2 bases, with 4 bases of the junction left unmatched. Germline V gene data show CDR1 as MDHEN and CDR2 as SYDVKM. This CDR3 is 15 amino acids long. CDR3 sequence reads: CASSSGRQAYNEQFF. Here the CDR3 DNA reads TGTGCCAGCAGTAGCGGGAGGCAGGCCTACAATGAGCAGTTCTTC.

V usage is TRBV11-3 and J usage is TRBJ2-5, with D unclear. The germline V gene has CDR1 SGHNT and CDR2 YENEEA. This CDR3 spans 13 amino acids. V was pared by 1 base and J by 1 base, with 4 bases between. The CDR3 nucleotides read TGTGCCAGCAGCTTAGGACTCCAAGAGACCCAGTACTTC. Its translation is CASSLGLQETQYF.

The chain joins TRBV5-1 to TRBJ2-2; no definite D call. Germline values: CDR1 SGHRS, CDR2 YFSETQ. V was pared by 5 bases and J by 1 base, with 9 bases between. This CDR3 has 14 residues. CDR3 sequence: CASSTTMNTGELFF. CDR3 in DNA: TGCGCCAGCAGTACCACTATGAACACCGGGGAGCTGTTTTTT.

This clone turned up a few times. The chain uses TRBV6-1 and TRBJ2-7, with D perhaps matching TRBD1 (5 bases). The CDR3 consists of 13 residues. Trimming removed 1 base at V and 4 bases at J, with 8 bases between. Looked up from germline, CDR1 is MNHNS and CDR2 is SASEGT. In DNA form, the CDR3 reads TGTGCCAGCAGTGAAGTCAGGGTGTACGAGCAGTACTTC. Translating gives CASSEVRVYEQYF.

The chain uses TRBV5-1 and TRBJ1-1; 7 bases are shared with TRBD1. The CDR3 length is 14 residues. Losses at the gene ends were 3 bases for V and 0 bases for J; bases not matched to a gene: 2. In germline, CDR1 is SGHRS, CDR2 YFSETQ. The CDR3 DNA sequence: TGCGCCAGCAGCTGGGGACAGTTGAACACTGAAGCTTTCTTT. This codes for CASSWGQLNTEAFF.

This rearrangement joins TRBV6-1 to TRBJ2-5, with 12 bases matching TRBD1. Germline V lookup: CDR1 MNHNS, CDR2 SASEGT. The ends lost 7 bases at V and 4 bases at J; junction bases unmatched: 4. This CDR3 has 14 amino acids. Here the CDR3 DNA reads TGTGCCAGCATGCGGGACAGGGGGCCAGAGACCCAGTACTTC. Translation gives CASMRDRGPETQYF.

This clone occurred once. At one of its ends the junction is not consistent with the germline gene, which may arise from a read error. Other nucleotide sequences in the sample specify the same CDR3. V usage is TRBV5-8 and J usage is TRBJ2-5; tentatively, D is TRBD1 (5 bases). Germline V CDR1 and CDR2: SGHTS, YDEGEE. CDR3 size: 13 residues. In nucleotides, the CDR3 is TGTGCCAGCAGCACCTGGACACCGGAGACCCAATACTTC. It codes for CASSTWTPETQYF.

This sequence joins TRBV19 and TRBJ1-1, with 9 bases identical to TRBD1. Trimming at V came to 4 bases and at J to 3 bases, leaving 6 bases not matched to a gene. Germline V CDR1 and CDR2: LNHDA, SQIVND (reference sequence). CDR3 length: 15 amino acids. The CDR3 reads CASSKPGQGHTEAFF. CDR3 sequence (DNA): TGTGCCAGTAGTAAACCGGGACAGGGACACACTGAAGCTTTCTTT.

The genes are TRBV7-8 and TRBJ1-1; D is unclear. Germline lookup yields CDR1 SGHVS and CDR2 FQNEAQ. The CDR3 is 13 amino acids. The V and J ends lost 5 bases and 4 bases respectively, with 11 bases between them. CDR3 region: CASSPLGGTEAFF. The CDR3 bases are TGTGCCAGCAGCCCCCTAGGAGGCACTGAAGCTTTCTTT.

In nucleotides, the CDR3 is TGTGCCAGCAGCTTAACGGGACAGGGGGCTGATGGCTACACCTTC. It codes for CASSLTGQGADGYTF. The J gene is TRBJ1-2, the V gene TRBV7-9; 12 nucleotides agree with TRBD1. The CDR3 sequence is 15 residues long. Unmatched junction bases numbered 4, after V lost 2 bases and J lost 6 bases. The V gene's germline CDR1 is SEHNR and CDR2 FQNEAQ (reference sequence).

This clone appeared a few times. The V gene is TRBV18, the J gene TRBJ2-7, with D possibly being TRBD1 (6 bases). CDR3 length: 15 amino acids. Germline CDR1 is KGHSH and CDR2 is LQKENI. V lost 5 bases and J 1 base, leaving 15 bases between the germline ends. The CDR3 nucleotides are TGTGCCAGCTCAATCTCGAGGGACACGTCCTACGAGCAGTACTTC. Translation: CASSISRDTSYEQYF.

This sequence joins TRBV5-5 and TRBJ1-6; 7 bases are a match to TRBD1. V shed 4 bases and J 11 bases; nucleotides not matched to a gene: 9. From germline, CDR1 is SGHKS and CDR2 YYEKEE (reference sequence). The CDR3 is made up of 14 amino acids. CDR3 amino acids: CASSQLGTEAPLHF. The CDR3, as DNA: TGTGCCAGCAGCCAACTAGGGACAGAGGCACCCCTCCACTTT.

V gene TRBV19 combines with J gene TRBJ1-1; 9 nucleotides agree with TRBD1. The CDR3 totals 16 residues. V dropped 3 bases and J dropped 10; count of bases not matched to a gene: 15. Germline CDR1 reads LNHDA; CDR2 reads SQIVND (reference sequence). CDR3 sequence: CASSISTFGQGFTAFF. The CDR3 region has the DNA TGTGCCAGTAGTATTTCAACATTCGGACAGGGGTTCACAGCTTTCTTT.